The 18 T cell receptor beta chains below all came from one sample that was sequenced in a study of cytomegalovirus exposure and HLA in healthy donors. PCR involved 60 Vbeta and 13 Jbeta primers. The method was immunoSEQ multiplex PCR; TCRdb's version includes in-frame clones alone and lacks a portion of them. Its table lists roughly 120,000 clones. Sequencing was performed on PBMCs. Source of these receptors: a man aged 18 to 29 in good health and CMV-seronegative.

V is TRBV15 and J is TRBJ1-1, with a possible D match to TRBD1 (5 bases). The CDR3 contains 13 residues. Germline lookup yields CDR1 LNHNV and CDR2 YYDKDF (reference sequence). V lost 5 bases and J 1 base, leaving 8 bases between the germline ends. CDR3 bases: TGTGCCACCAGCCCCGGACAGAACACTGAAGCTTTCTTT. Translating gives CATSPGQNTEAFF.

To note about this clone: At one of its ends the junction is not consistent with the germline gene, which may arise from a read error. The chain has TRBV10-1 and TRBJ2-3, with 7 bases matching TRBD1. CDR3 length equals 16 residues. Germline V gene sequence: CDR1 WNHNN, CDR2 SYGVQD (reference sequence). The CDR3 region has the DNA TGCGCCAGCAGTGAGGCATCTGTGACAGGGACAGTTACGCAGTATTTT. Translated, it gives CASSEASVTGTVTQYF.

The J gene is TRBJ2-2, the V gene TRBV6-4; TRBD2 agrees at 10 bases. The V gene's germline CDR1 is MRHNA and CDR2 SNTAGT. V shed 6 bases, J shed 7 bases, and the junction held 8 bases outside the gene matches. This CDR3 region has 15 residues. CDR3 region: CASRSLAGEVGELFF. The DNA for the CDR3 is TGTGCCAGCAGAAGTCTAGCGGGAGAGGTCGGGGAGCTGTTTTTT.

This chain links TRBV11-2 with TRBJ1-4; tentatively, D is TRBD1 (6 bases). Germline CDR1 reads SGHAT; CDR2 reads FQNNGV. This CDR3 spans 15 amino acids. V was cut by 3 bases and J by 4 bases, with 12 bases left in between. CDR3 sequence reads: CASSFLQGINEKLFF. The CDR3 DNA is TGTGCCAGCAGCTTCTTACAGGGAATTAATGAAAAACTGTTTTTT.

About this clone: Likely a read error: the CDR3 ends without its conserved phenylalanine or tryptophan. This sequence joins TRBV7-2 and TRBJ1-6; 8 positions agree with TRBD1. The CDR3 is made up of 17 amino acids. Germline CDR1 SGHTA, CDR2 FQGNSA. The junction had 14 bases not matched to a gene; V was cut back by 3 bases and J by 10 bases. CDR3 sequence reads: CASSFFRPGQVNSPLHS. The CDR3, as DNA: TGTGCCAGCAGCTTCTTCCGGCCGGGACAGGTGAACTCACCCCTCCACTCT.

The chain recombines TRBV27 with TRBJ1-2, with 8 positions matching TRBD1. The V gene's germline CDR1 is MNHEY and CDR2 SMNVEV (reference sequence). The CDR3 loop spans 16 amino acids. V was pared by 2 bases and J by 6 bases, with 11 bases of the junction left unmatched. The CDR3 region is CASSLEPGQGGNGYTF. As DNA, the CDR3 is TGTGCCAGCAGTTTAGAGCCCGGACAGGGAGGGAATGGCTACACCTTC.

The chain has TRBV20-1 and TRBJ2-1; the D is unclear. V was shortened by 3 bases and J by 5 bases, with 5 bases between the two germline ends. Germline V lookup: CDR1 DFQATT, CDR2 SNEGSKA (reference sequence). This CDR3 spans 11 amino acids. DNA of the CDR3: TGCAGTGCTAGGAGGAACAATGAGCAGTTCTTC. It specifies CSARRNNEQFF.

The chain couples TRBV7-9 to TRBJ2-1; 10 bases are shared with TRBD1. This CDR3 has 15 residues. Germline CDR1 and CDR2: SEHNR and FQNEAQ (reference sequence). V gave up 6 bases and J gave up 7 bases; unmatched junction bases: 9. The CDR3 loop is CASSHRDRGRNEQFF. The CDR3 DNA reads as TGTGCCAGCAGTCACCGGGACAGGGGTCGGAATGAGCAGTTCTTC.

The chain recombines TRBV28 with TRBJ1-2; 10 bases match TRBD1. This CDR3 is built from 15 residues. Unmatched junction bases numbered 4, after V lost 2 bases and J lost 4 bases. Germline-derived CDR1 and CDR2 are MDHEN and SYDVKM. The chain's CDR3 is CASSLGQGGSYGYTF. The CDR3 coding sequence is TGTGCCAGCAGTTTAGGACAGGGGGGCAGCTATGGCTACACCTTC.

The gene calls are TRBV7-8 and TRBJ2-7; the match to TRBD2 covers 11 bases. Unmatched junction bases numbered 9, after V lost 4 bases and J lost 4 bases. The CDR3 sequence is 16 residues long. Germline V lookup: CDR1 SGHVS, CDR2 FQNEAQ. The CDR3: CASSSATSGGPYEQYF. CDR3 nucleotides: TGTGCCAGCAGCTCGGCTACTAGCGGGGGACCTTACGAGCAGTACTTC.

The chain combines TRBV5-8 with TRBJ2-1, with D tentatively TRBD2 (5 bases). Germline assignment: CDR1 SGHTS and CDR2 YDEGEE. This CDR3 contains 12 residues. V was cut by 5 bases and J by 5 bases, with 8 bases left in between. Here the CDR3 DNA reads TGTGCCAGCAGAGAGGGTAACAATGAGCAGTTCTTC. Translating gives CASREGNNEQFF.

The gene calls are TRBV19 and TRBJ1-5, with 9 bases lining up with TRBD1. Trimming took 2 bases from V and 10 from J; bases not matched to a gene: 12. CDR1 is LNHDA and CDR2 is SQIVND in the germline V gene (reference sequence). The length of the CDR3 is 16 residues. CDR3 in amino acids: CASSIMRTGVGQPQHF. The CDR3 nucleotides read TGTGCCAGTAGTATAATGAGGACAGGGGTGGGTCAACCCCAGCATTTT.

The chain links TRBV28 to TRBJ2-5, with 8 bases identical to TRBD1. This CDR3 contains 15 residues. CDR1 and CDR2 (germline): MDHEN, SYDVKM. V lost 6 bases, J lost 2 bases, and 8 bases stayed unmatched. CDR3 bases: TGTGCCAGCAGAGAGACGGACAGGGAGCAAGAGACCCAGTACTTC. This codes for CASRETDREQETQYF.

J is TRBJ1-1 and V is TRBV6-5; 7 nucleotides match TRBD1. In germline, CDR1 is MNHEY, CDR2 SVGAGI. The J segment lost 0 bases and the V segment lost 7 bases, leaving 5 bases of the junction unmatched. The CDR3 runs to 14 residues. The chain's CDR3 is CASTSGQMNTEAFF. In nucleotides, the CDR3 is TGTGCCAGCACCTCGGGACAGATGAACACTGAAGCTTTCTTT.

The CDR3 region is CAWSPPQGYGYTF. The CDR3 nucleotides read TGTGCCTGGAGCCCTCCTCAGGGTTATGGCTACACCTTC. The rearrangement links TRBV30 to TRBJ1-2; tentative D call: TRBD1 (5 bases). Between the trimmed V and J ends, which lost 3 bases and 5 bases, there was a span of 13 bases. The V gene's germline CDR1 is GTSNPN and CDR2 SVGIG (reference sequence). The CDR3 is 13 residues long. The full variable domain, rest sourced from reference TRBV30 and TRBJ1-2, is SQTIHQWPATLVQPVGSPLSLECTVEGTSNPNLYWYRQAAGRGLQLLFYSVGIGQISSEVPQNLSASRPQDRQFILSSKKLLLSDSGFYLCAWSPPQGYGYTFGSGTRLTVV.

CDR3: CATSRSSTGGSGNTIYF. As DNA, the CDR3 is TGTGCCACCAGCAGATCTTCGACAGGGGGCTCTGGAAACACCATATATTTT. V and J are TRBV15 and TRBJ1-3, with 9 nucleotides matching TRBD1. V shed 2 bases, J shed 0 bases, and the junction held 5 bases outside the gene matches. This CDR3 has 17 residues. The germline gives CDR1 LNHNV, CDR2 YYDKDF (reference sequence).

The chain employs TRBV19 and TRBJ1-6; D is perhaps TRBD1 (5 bases). The CDR3 spans 17 residues. Between the trimmed V and J ends, which lost 5 bases and 0 bases, there was a span of 14 bases. Germline V gives CDR1 LNHDA, CDR2 SQIVND (reference sequence). DNA for the CDR3: TGTGCCAGTAGTCACCTCCGAGACAGCTCCTATAATTCACCCCTCCACTTT. It codes for CASSHLRDSSYNSPLHF.

The genes are TRBV9 and TRBJ2-7, with a possible D match to TRBD2 (6 bases). The CDR3 is 17 amino acids. The V gene's germline CDR1 is SGDLS and CDR2 YYNGEE. With 4 bases removed from V and 6 bases from J, the gap between germline ends came to 26 bases. CDR3 loop: CASSPLPTPLAISEQYF. CDR3 in DNA: TGTGCCAGCAGCCCCCTCCCTACCCCTCTAGCGATCTCCGAGCAGTACTTC.